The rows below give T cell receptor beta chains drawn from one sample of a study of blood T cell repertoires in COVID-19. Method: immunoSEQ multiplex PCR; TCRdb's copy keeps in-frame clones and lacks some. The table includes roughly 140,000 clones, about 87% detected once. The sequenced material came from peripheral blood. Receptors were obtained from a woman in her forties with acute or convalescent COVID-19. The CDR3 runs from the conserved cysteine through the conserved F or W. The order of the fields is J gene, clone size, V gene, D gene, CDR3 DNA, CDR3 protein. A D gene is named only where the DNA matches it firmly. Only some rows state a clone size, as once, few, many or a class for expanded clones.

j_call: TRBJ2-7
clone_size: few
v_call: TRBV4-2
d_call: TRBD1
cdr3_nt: TGTGCCAGCAGCCTAGGGACAGCCTACGAGCAGTACTTC
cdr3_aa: CASSLGTAYEQYF

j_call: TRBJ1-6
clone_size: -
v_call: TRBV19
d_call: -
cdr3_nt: TGTGCCAGTAGTGTTCAACAGAGTTCACCCCTCCACTTT
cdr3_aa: CASSVQQSSPLHF

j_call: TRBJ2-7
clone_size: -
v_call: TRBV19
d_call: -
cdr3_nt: TGTGCCAGTAGTATTGCGCCACGTTCCTACGAGCAGTACTTC
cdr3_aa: CASSIAPRSYEQYF

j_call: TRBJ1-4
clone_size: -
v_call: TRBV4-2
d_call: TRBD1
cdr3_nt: TGTGCCAGCAGCCAGGACAGGTGGGGAAAACTGTTTTTT
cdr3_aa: CASSQDRWGKLFF

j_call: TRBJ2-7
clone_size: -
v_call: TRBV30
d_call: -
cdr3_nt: TGTGCCTGGAGCATTAGGACTCGGAGGGCCTACGAGCAGTACTTC
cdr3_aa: CAWSIRTRRAYEQYF

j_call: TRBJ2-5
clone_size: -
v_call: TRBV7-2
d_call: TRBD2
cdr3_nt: TGTGCCAGCAGCATTAGCGGGAGGGGGGAGACCCAGTACTTC
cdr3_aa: CASSISGRGETQYF

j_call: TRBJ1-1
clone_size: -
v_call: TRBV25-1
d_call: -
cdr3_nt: TGTGCCAGCAGTGAATTAAGGGGGACTGAAGCTTTCTTT
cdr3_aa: CASSELRGTEAFF

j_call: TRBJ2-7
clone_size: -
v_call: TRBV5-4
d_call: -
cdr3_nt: TGTGCCAGCAGCTCTTGGACAGAATTATCCTACGAGCAGTACTTC
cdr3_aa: CASSSWTELSYEQYF

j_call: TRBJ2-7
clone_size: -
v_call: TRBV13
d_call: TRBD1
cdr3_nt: TGTGCCAGCAGCTCCTGGGGACAGAATTACGAGCAGTACTTC
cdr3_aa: CASSSWGQNYEQYF

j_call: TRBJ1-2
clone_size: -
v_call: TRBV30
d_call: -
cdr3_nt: TGTGCCTGGAGTGATGAGAACGGTTATGGCTACACCTTC
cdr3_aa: CAWSDENGYGYTF

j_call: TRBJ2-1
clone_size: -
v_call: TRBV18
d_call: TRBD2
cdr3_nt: TGTGCCAGCTCACCAATTAGCGGGGGCAGGGATGAGCAGTTCTTC
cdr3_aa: CASSPISGGRDEQFF

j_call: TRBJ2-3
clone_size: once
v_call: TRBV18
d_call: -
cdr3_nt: TGTGCCAGCTCACCCTTACAGGGTTGGACAGATACGCAGTATTTT
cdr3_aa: CASSPLQGWTDTQYF

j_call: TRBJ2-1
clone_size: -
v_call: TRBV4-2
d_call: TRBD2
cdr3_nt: TGTGCCAGCAGCCAAGATAGCGGGGGCTCCTACAATGAGCAGTTCTTC
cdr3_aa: CASSQDSGGSYNEQFF

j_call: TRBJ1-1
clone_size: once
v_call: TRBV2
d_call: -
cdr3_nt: TGTGCCAGCAGTGAGATGAGGACTGAAGCTTTCTTT
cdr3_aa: CASSEMRTEAFF

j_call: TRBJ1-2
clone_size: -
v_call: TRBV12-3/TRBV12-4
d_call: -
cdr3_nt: TGTGCCAGCAGTGCAAACAGGGCCGGCTACACCTTC
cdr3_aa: CASSANRAGYTF

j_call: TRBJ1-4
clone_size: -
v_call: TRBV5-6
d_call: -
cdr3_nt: TGTGCCAGCAGCTTGGCCCAGGGTCCTAATGAAAAACTGTTTTTT
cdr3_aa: CASSLAQGPNEKLFF

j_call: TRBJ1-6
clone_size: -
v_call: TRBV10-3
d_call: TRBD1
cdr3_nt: TGTGCCATCAGCAGAGGACAGGGGTTCTCACCCCTCCACTTT
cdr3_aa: CAISRGQGFSPLHF

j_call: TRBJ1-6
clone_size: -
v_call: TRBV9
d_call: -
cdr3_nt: TGTGCCAGCAGCCCGACGGGTTCACCCCTCCACTTT
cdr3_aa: CASSPTGSPLHF

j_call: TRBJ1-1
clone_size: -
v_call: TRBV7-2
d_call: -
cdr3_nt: TGTGCCAGCAGCTTAGGGAGGAACACTGAAGCTTTCTTT
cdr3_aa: CASSLGRNTEAFF

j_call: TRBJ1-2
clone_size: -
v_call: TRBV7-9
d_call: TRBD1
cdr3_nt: TGTGCCAGCAGCTTATCGAAGACAGGGGGGTCCTGGGGCTACACCTTC
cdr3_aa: CASSLSKTGGSWGYTF

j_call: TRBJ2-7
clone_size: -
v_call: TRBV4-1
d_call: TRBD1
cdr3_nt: TGCGCCAGCAGCTTCACGGGACAGGGGGGCTACGAGCAGTACTTC
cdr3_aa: CASSFTGQGGYEQYF

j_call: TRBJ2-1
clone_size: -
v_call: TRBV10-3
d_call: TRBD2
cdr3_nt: TGTGCCATCAGTGAGTCGAGCGGGGGCTACAATGAGCAGTTCTTC
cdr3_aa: CAISESSGGYNEQFF

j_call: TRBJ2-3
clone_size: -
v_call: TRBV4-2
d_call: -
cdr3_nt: TGTGCCAGCAGCCAAGAAACTAAGCGATGGGGCACAGATACGCAGTATTTT
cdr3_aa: CASSQETKRWGTDTQYF

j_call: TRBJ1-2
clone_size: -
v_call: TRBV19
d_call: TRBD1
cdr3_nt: TGTGCCAGTAGTTCGACAGGGGGCGGCTACACCTTC
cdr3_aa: CASSSTGGGYTF

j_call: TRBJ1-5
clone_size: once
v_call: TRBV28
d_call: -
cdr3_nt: TGTGCCAGCAGTCGGACCCACTATTTACAGGGTTCGAGCAATCAGCCCCAGCATTTT
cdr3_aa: CASSRTHYLQGSSNQPQHF